The subject of this entry is one T cell receptor (beta chain). Its target is not known. As for time point: sample taken at primary tumor resection. Unsorted whole RNA from tumor, nontumor lung or frozen PBMC underwent sequencing. This entry belongs to a study of spatial heterogeneity in lung cancer. Across the study: There were consistently more beta-chain sequences detected than alpha-chain sequences. Raw reads showed each unique TCR and UMI combination turning up more than ten times on average. Overall study results and limits: Tumor TCRs that were ubiquitous and expanded showed up in blood more at resection than follow-up.

Germline CDR1 DFQATT, CDR2 SNEGSKA (reference sequence). V was clipped by 0 bases and J by 10 bases; unmatched bases: 15. There are 17 residues in the CDR3. TCRdb fed the 5' RACE reads into MiXCR, producing one record per CDR3 protein. Counted here are about 39,000 distinct CDR3 sequences, roughly 6% occurring once; the ten biggest clones make up 11%. The sequenced sample was PBMCs, obtained at surgery. The sequence was obtained from a male donor with early-stage non-small cell lung cancer. The gene calls are TRBV20-1 and TRBJ2-3, with 11 positions matching TRBD2. CDR3 nucleotide sequence: TGCAGTGCTAGAGATCTCCTAGCGGGGGGCCCTTATGAATCGCAGTATTTT. Residues: CSARDLLAGGPYESQYF.